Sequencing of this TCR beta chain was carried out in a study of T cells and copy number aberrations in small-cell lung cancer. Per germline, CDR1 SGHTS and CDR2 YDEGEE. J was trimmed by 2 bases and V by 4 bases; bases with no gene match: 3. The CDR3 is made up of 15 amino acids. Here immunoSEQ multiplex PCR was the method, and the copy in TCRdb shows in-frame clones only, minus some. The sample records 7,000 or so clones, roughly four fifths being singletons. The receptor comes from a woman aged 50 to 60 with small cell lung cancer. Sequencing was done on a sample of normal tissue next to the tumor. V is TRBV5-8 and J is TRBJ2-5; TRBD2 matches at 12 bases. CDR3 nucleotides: TGTGCCAGCAGCCGGGGGACTAGCGGGCAAGAGACCCAGTACTTC. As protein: CASSRGTSGQETQYF. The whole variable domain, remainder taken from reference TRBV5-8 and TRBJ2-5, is EAGVTQSPTHLIKTRGQQATLRCSPISGHTSVYWYQQALGLGLQFLLWYDEGEERNRGNFPPRFSGRQFPNYSSELNVNALELEDSALYLCASSRGTSGQETQYFGPGTRLLVL.